The 30 T cell receptor beta chains in this list originate from one sample, sequenced in a study of CD8+ T cells in alopecia areata. The treatment was: oral pan-JAK inhibitor, 5-10 mg twice daily. RNA was isolated and reverse transcribed to cDNA, the sequencing template. Produced via immunoSEQ multiplex PCR; TCRdb's table is partial and in-frame only. In the table there are 150,000 to 200,000 clones, roughly 70% of which are singletons. Sequences were derived from CD4+ T cells sorted from blood, sampled around week 50, from a patient treated with tofacitinib. Receptors were obtained from a human donor with alopecia areata.

V and J are TRBV5-1 and TRBJ2-2; 10 nucleotides line up with TRBD1. CDR1 is SGHRS, CDR2 YFSETQ, per germline. V was clipped by 2 bases and J by 7 bases; unmatched bases: 8. The CDR3 has 16 amino acids. CDR3 sequence reads: CASSFPGQGIDGELFF. CDR3 nucleotides: TGCGCCAGCAGCTTTCCGGGACAGGGGATTGACGGGGAGCTGTTTTTT.

V usage is TRBV29-1 and J usage is TRBJ1-2; maybe TRBD1 (5 bases). Germline values: CDR1 SQVTM, CDR2 ANQGSEA. The CDR3 has 12 amino acids. V dropped 1 base and J dropped 8 bases, with 11 bases sitting between them. CDR3 bases: TGCAGCGTTGAAGGGGCAGGGCCCGGCTACACCTTC. Translating it yields CSVEGAGPGYTF.

The J gene is TRBJ2-7, the V gene TRBV5-1; 11 bases align to TRBD2. The ends lost 4 bases at V and 4 bases at J; junction bases unmatched: 10. Germline-derived CDR1 and CDR2 are SGHRS and YFSETQ. The CDR3 runs to 16 residues. The CDR3, as DNA: TGCGCCAGCAGCATAGACGGGACTAGCGGCGTTTACGAGCAGTACTTC. Translation: CASSIDGTSGVYEQYF.

V and J are TRBV29-1 and TRBJ2-1; 9 bases match TRBD2. The V gene end was trimmed by 4 bases and the J gene end by 6 bases; junction bases not matched to a gene: 7. The CDR3 length is 14 residues. The germline V gene has CDR1 SQVTM and CDR2 ANQGSEA. DNA of the CDR3: TGCAGCGTTGCTACGGGACTAGCAGGCAATGAGCAGTTCTTC. Translated, it gives CSVATGLAGNEQFF.

This clone was seen more than once but under ten times. The chain links TRBV6-5 to TRBJ1-5; the match to TRBD1 covers 7 bases. With V trimmed by 6 bases and J by 4 bases, 6 bases remained unmatched. The CDR3 consists of 14 residues. Germline V CDR1 and CDR2: MNHEY, SVGAGI. Written as DNA, the CDR3 is TGTGCCAGCAGCGATACAGGGGCTAATCAGCCCCAGCATTTT. Its translation is CASSDTGANQPQHF.

The chain combines TRBV5-4 with TRBJ2-1; D may be TRBD2 (5 bases). With 4 bases removed from V and 5 bases from J, the gap between germline ends came to 13 bases. Germline V gene sequence: CDR1 SGHNT, CDR2 YYREEE (reference sequence). This CDR3 contains 14 residues. CDR3 in DNA: TGTGCCAGCAGCCTTCCCGGGGTAAACAATGAGCAGTTCTTC. Its protein is CASSLPGVNNEQFF. Using reference TRBV5-4 and TRBJ2-1 for the parts outside the CDR3, the full variable domain is ETGVTQSPTHLIKTRGQQVTLRCSSQSGHNTVSWYQQALGQGPQFIFQYYREEENGRGNFPPRFSGLQFPNYSSELNVNALELDDSALYLCASSLPGVNNEQFFGPGTRLTVL.

The CDR3 coding sequence is TGTGCCAGCAGCTCCAGGATAATGGGGGAAAAACTGTTTTTT. Residues: CASSSRIMGEKLFF. The rearrangement joins TRBV11-2 to TRBJ1-4; D is undetermined. From germline, CDR1 is SGHAT and CDR2 FQNNGV. The V end lost 4 bases, the J end lost 8 bases, and 14 bases lay between the germline ends. CDR3 length: 14 residues.

CDR3 DNA: TGTGCCTGGAGTCTGACCTCGGGTGATGAGCAGTTCTTC. It specifies CAWSLTSGDEQFF. The chain uses TRBV30 and TRBJ2-1; no clear D. The V gene lost 2 bases and the J gene lost 8 bases, with 13 bases spanning the gap. The CDR3 spans 13 residues. CDR1 is GTSNPN, CDR2 SVGIG, per germline (reference sequence).

This chain links TRBV9 with TRBJ1-3; 7 nucleotides align to TRBD1. Germline loops: CDR1 SGDLS, CDR2 YYNGEE. The CDR3 extends over 15 amino acids. The V gene end was trimmed by 0 bases and the J gene end by 2 bases; junction bases not matched to a gene: 2. CDR3 in DNA: TGTGCCAGCAGCGTAGAGGGACAGCCTGGAAACACCATATATTTT. Translated: CASSVEGQPGNTIYF.

The chain links TRBV30 to TRBJ1-5; 11 nucleotides agree with TRBD1. This CDR3 has 12 amino acids. J was trimmed by 6 bases and V by 7 bases; bases with no gene match: 2. Germline loops: CDR1 GTSNPN, CDR2 SVGIG (reference sequence). CDR3 coding DNA: TGTGCCTTCGGGACAGGGGGTCAGCCCCAGCATTTT. Protein sequence: CAFGTGGQPQHF.

This rearrangement joins TRBV2 to TRBJ2-1; the match to TRBD2 covers 14 bases. This CDR3 contains 14 residues. The V and J ends lost 6 bases and 11 bases, in that order; junction bases with no gene match: 6. Germline-derived CDR1 and CDR2 are SNHLY and FYNNEI. As DNA, the CDR3 is TGTGCCAGCAGACCTGGACTAGCGGGGGGAAAGCAGTTCTTC. This translates into CASRPGLAGGKQFF.

This chain connects TRBV6-6 to TRBJ1-2; D uncertain. The CDR3 is 12 amino acids. Germline V CDR1 and CDR2: MNHNY, SVGAGI (reference sequence). The V end was cut by 4 bases, the J end by 8 bases, with 11 bases between. This chain's CDR3 is CASSSYREGYTF. The CDR3 DNA reads as TGTGCCAGCAGTTCGTATAGGGAAGGCTACACCTTC.

This rearrangement joins TRBV7-2 to TRBJ2-7; no clear D gene. CDR3 length: 14 amino acids. V lost 4 bases and J lost 4, with 14 bases in between. Germline V gives CDR1 SGHTA, CDR2 FQGNSA. This CDR3 reads CASSSKGVQYEQYF. In DNA, the CDR3 is TGTGCCAGCAGCTCCAAAGGAGTCCAGTACGAGCAGTACTTC.

This sequence joins TRBV9 and TRBJ2-1, with TRBD2 matching 12 bases. After removal of 0 bases from V and 0 bases from J, the junction contained 4 bases not matched to a gene. Germline CDR1 is SGDLS and CDR2 is YYNGEE. This CDR3 is built from 18 residues. CDR3 amino acids: CASSVGLAGASSYNEQFF. CDR3 nucleotide sequence: TGTGCCAGCAGCGTAGGACTAGCGGGGGCAAGCTCCTACAATGAGCAGTTCTTC.

The rearrangement uses TRBV7-9 and TRBJ2-7; the D is unclear. The germline V gene has CDR1 SEHNR and CDR2 FQNEAQ (reference sequence). Trimming took 1 base from V and 9 from J, leaving 10 bases between them. The CDR3 sequence is 12 residues long. The DNA for the CDR3 is TGTGCCAGCAGCTTAGATCTAAAGTTGCAGTACTTC. Translated, it gives CASSLDLKLQYF.

A few counts support this clone. This sequence joins TRBV7-6 and TRBJ1-4; D ambiguous. Trimming took 5 bases from V and 3 from J, leaving 19 bases between them. Germline CDR1 and CDR2: SGHVS and FNYEAQ. The CDR3 contains 17 residues. The DNA of the CDR3 is TGTGCCAGCAGCCCGACGGTGGGAGGTCGGGCTAATGAAAAACTGTTTTTT. It is translated as CASSPTVGGRANEKLFF.

This clone was detected once. The chain is built from TRBV7-2 and TRBJ1-2, with TRBD1 as a possible D gene (6 bases). The CDR3 sequence is 17 residues long. V lost 5 bases, J lost 3 bases, and 22 bases lay in between. Germline V lookup: CDR1 SGHTA, CDR2 FQGNSA. CDR3 residues: CASSPHSPLQGHYGYTF. The DNA of the CDR3 is TGTGCCAGCAGCCCGCACTCTCCCCTACAGGGACACTATGGCTACACCTTC.

V and J are TRBV18 and TRBJ1-5; D is undetermined. Germline-derived CDR1 and CDR2 are KGHSH and LQKENI. The CDR3 is made up of 15 amino acids. The V gene lost 1 base and the J gene lost 3 bases, with 10 bases spanning the gap. The CDR3 is CASSPLGGVNQPQHF. The CDR3 nucleotides read TGTGCCAGCTCACCACTCGGCGGCGTCAATCAGCCCCAGCATTTT.

This clone was seen a few times. This CDR3 is CASSTTLNTEAFF. CDR3 nucleotide sequence: TGTGCCAGCAGTACAACACTGAACACTGAAGCTTTCTTT. The chain links TRBV2 to TRBJ1-1; D gene uncertain. The CDR3 covers 13 residues. Germline CDR1 reads SNHLY; CDR2 reads FYNNEI. Trimming cost V 5 bases and J 0 bases, with 7 bases left between them. Combining the CDR3 with reference TRBV2 and TRBJ1-1 gives the whole variable domain EPEVTQTPSHQVTQMGQEVILRCVPISNHLYFYWYRQILGQKVEFLVSFYNNEISEKSEIFDDQFSVERPDGSNFTLKIRSTKLEDSAMYFCASSTTLNTEAFFGQGTRLTVV.

This chain links TRBV27 with TRBJ1-4, with TRBD1 as a possible D gene (5 bases). The CDR3 is 16 amino acids. V was shortened by 5 bases and J by 1 base, with 14 bases between the two germline ends. Germline loops: CDR1 MNHEY, CDR2 SMNVEV (reference sequence). DNA of the CDR3: TGTGCCAGCAGTACGGGGCGAGGGGTAACTAATGAAAAACTGTTTTTT. It encodes CASSTGRGVTNEKLFF.

The chain is built from TRBV6-1 and TRBJ1-5, with 7 bases lining up with TRBD1. Losses at the gene ends were 5 bases for V and 2 bases for J; bases not matched to a gene: 3. In germline, CDR1 is MNHNS, CDR2 SASEGT. The CDR3 runs to 14 residues. The CDR3: CASSSGQGNQPQHF. The DNA for the CDR3 is TGTGCCAGCAGTTCAGGACAGGGCAATCAGCCCCAGCATTTT.

The chain has TRBV2 and TRBJ1-2; 7 nucleotides agree with TRBD1. The CDR3 loop spans 13 amino acids. V trimming: 0 bases; J trimming: 5 bases; junction bases outside the gene matches: 0. Germline assignment: CDR1 SNHLY and CDR2 FYNNEI. Here the CDR3 reads CASSEATGYGYTF. Here the CDR3 DNA reads TGTGCCAGCAGTGAAGCGACAGGGTATGGCTACACCTTC.

About this clone itself: Other DNA sequences of this sample code for an identical CDR3. This rearrangement joins TRBV27 to TRBJ2-1, with TRBD2 matching 8 bases. The junction had 10 bases not matched to a gene; V was cut back by 4 bases and J by 5 bases. The CDR3 consists of 16 residues. CDR1 is MNHEY and CDR2 is SMNVEV in the germline V gene (reference sequence). The CDR3 here is CASSSRGGPLNNEQFF. CDR3 nucleotides: TGTGCCAGCAGTTCCCGCGGGGGGCCGCTAAACAATGAGCAGTTCTTC.

This chain links TRBV4-3 with TRBJ2-1, with 8 bases lining up with TRBD2. CDR3 length: 15 residues. Losses at the gene ends were 4 bases for V and 5 bases for J; bases not matched to a gene: 7. Germline assignment: CDR1 LGHNA and CDR2 YSLEER. Here the CDR3 reads CASSPNGLADNEQFF. DNA of the CDR3: TGCGCCAGCAGCCCGAACGGACTAGCCGACAATGAGCAGTTCTTC.

The V and J genes are TRBV30 and TRBJ1-1; the D gene is possibly TRBD1 (6 bases). The V gene lost 2 bases and the J gene lost 11 bases, with 12 bases spanning the gap. Germline values: CDR1 GTSNPN, CDR2 SVGIG (reference sequence). The CDR3 has 11 amino acids. The CDR3 spells CAWSHRDAAFF. The CDR3 bases are TGTGCCTGGAGTCACAGGGATGCGGCTTTCTTT.

The chain combines TRBV7-2 with TRBJ1-1; tentative D call: TRBD1 (6 bases). Germline V lookup: CDR1 SGHTA, CDR2 FQGNSA. The CDR3 loop spans 15 amino acids. With 5 bases removed from V and 6 bases from J, the gap between germline ends came to 19 bases. CDR3 coding DNA: TGTGCCAGCAGCCCAAGTCCAGGGGTGATGTCTGAAGCTTTCTTT. It is translated as CASSPSPGVMSEAFF.

This chain uses TRBV4-3 with TRBJ2-7; D unclear. Trimming took off 0 bases at V and 3 bases at J, with 12 bases between the two ends. This CDR3 is 15 amino acids long. Germline V gives CDR1 LGHNA, CDR2 YSLEER. DNA for the CDR3: TGCGCCAGCAGCCAAGACACGGCGGCCAGCTACGAGCAGTACTTC. Translated, it gives CASSQDTAASYEQYF.

The sample holds a few counts of this clone. The V call is TRBV29-1, the J call TRBJ2-3, with D possibly being TRBD1 (6 bases). V lost 4 bases and J 10 bases, leaving 15 bases between the germline ends. The CDR3 runs to 12 residues. CDR1 SQVTM and CDR2 ANQGSEA come from the germline V gene. CDR3 region: CSVGEDSNAQYF. The CDR3 DNA sequence: TGCAGCGTTGGAGAGGACAGTAACGCGCAGTATTTT.

The chain carries TRBV7-3 and TRBJ2-7, with TRBD1 as a possible D gene (5 bases). Between the trimmed V and J ends, which lost 4 bases and 6 bases, there was a span of 10 bases. Per the germline V gene, CDR1 is SGHTA and CDR2 is FQGTGA. This CDR3 region has 12 residues. The DNA for the CDR3 is TGTGCCAGCAGCTCCCAGGGCGGCGAGCAGTACTTC. As protein: CASSSQGGEQYF.

The J gene is TRBJ1-4, the V gene TRBV30; D ambiguous. CDR1 and CDR2 (germline): GTSNPN, SVGIG (reference sequence). CDR3 length: 12 residues. V was cut by 0 bases and J by 5 bases, with 4 bases left in between. The CDR3 protein is CAWSVANEKLFF. As DNA, the CDR3 is TGTGCCTGGAGTGTTGCCAATGAAAAACTGTTTTTT.